The clone carrying this TCR beta chain was found many times. Antigen: not known. This CDR3 region has 16 residues. The germline CDR1 and CDR2 sequences are SGHRS and YFSETQ. The ends were cut back, 3 bases at V and 2 bases at J, with 17 bases in the middle. These data are taken from a study of T-cell memory formation after mild COVID-19. Study-level results: The second-wave clones peaking on day 37 were not confirmed as SARS-CoV-2-specific. CD4/CD8 balance characterized clones contracting day 15 to 85, and CD4+ skew characterized later expanders. Those CD4+ clones that contracted were mainly in CM and EM (CD8+ ones in EMRA).

5'RACE, which relied on constant-segment primers, yielded TCR alpha and TCR beta cDNA libraries carrying sample barcodes and UMIs. TCRdb reanalysed the 5' RACE reads using MiXCR and keeps one entry per CDR3 protein. The profile shows more than 120,000 distinct CDR3 sequences, about 6% of them singletons. This sequence was found in an adult woman who had mild COVID-19 (a few samples of this study predate the infection). Cell type and time point are not known. The V call is TRBV5-1, the J call TRBJ2-5; D might be TRBD2 (5 bases). The sequenced sample was PBMCs or a T cell subset sorted from them (not recorded which). CDR3 DNA: TGCGCCAGCAGCTATGGAGGTTTTACGGGGCAAGAGACCCAGTACTTC. Residues: CASSYGGFTGQETQYF.